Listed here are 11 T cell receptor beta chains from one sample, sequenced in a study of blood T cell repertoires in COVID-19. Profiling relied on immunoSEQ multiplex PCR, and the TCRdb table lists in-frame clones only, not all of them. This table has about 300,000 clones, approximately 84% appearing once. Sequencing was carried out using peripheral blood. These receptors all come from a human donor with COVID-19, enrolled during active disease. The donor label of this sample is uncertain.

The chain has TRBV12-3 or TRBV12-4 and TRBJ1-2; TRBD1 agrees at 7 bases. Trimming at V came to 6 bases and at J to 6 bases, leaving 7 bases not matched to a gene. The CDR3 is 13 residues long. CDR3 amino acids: CASRPTGVDGYTF. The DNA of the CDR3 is TGTGCCAGCAGACCTACAGGGGTCGATGGCTACACCTTC.

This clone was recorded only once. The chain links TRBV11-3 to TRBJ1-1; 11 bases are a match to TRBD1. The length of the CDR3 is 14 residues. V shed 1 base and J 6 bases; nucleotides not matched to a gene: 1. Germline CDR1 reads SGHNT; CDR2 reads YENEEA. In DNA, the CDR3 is TGTGCCAGCAGCTTAGGGACAGGGGGCTCTGAAGCTTTCTTT. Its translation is CASSLGTGGSEAFF. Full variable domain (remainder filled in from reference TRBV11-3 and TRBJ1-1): EAGVVQSPRYKIIEKKQPVAFWCNPISGHNTLYWYLQNLGQGPELLIRYENEEAVDDSQLPKDRFSAERLKGVDSTLKIQPAELGDSAVYLCASSLGTGGSEAFFGQGTRLTVV.

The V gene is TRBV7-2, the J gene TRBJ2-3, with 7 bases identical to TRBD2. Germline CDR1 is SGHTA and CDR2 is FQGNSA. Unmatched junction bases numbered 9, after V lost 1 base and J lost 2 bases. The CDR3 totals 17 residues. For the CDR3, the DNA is TGTGCCAGCAGCTTAGTACCGGGAGGCCGTCCCACAGATACGCAGTATTTT. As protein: CASSLVPGGRPTDTQYF.

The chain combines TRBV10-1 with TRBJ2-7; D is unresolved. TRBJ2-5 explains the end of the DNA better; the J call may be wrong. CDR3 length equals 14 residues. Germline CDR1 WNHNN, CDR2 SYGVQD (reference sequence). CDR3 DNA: TGCGCCAGCAGTGCCAAAAGCGACCAAGAGACCCAGTACTTC. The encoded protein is CASSAKSDQETQYF.

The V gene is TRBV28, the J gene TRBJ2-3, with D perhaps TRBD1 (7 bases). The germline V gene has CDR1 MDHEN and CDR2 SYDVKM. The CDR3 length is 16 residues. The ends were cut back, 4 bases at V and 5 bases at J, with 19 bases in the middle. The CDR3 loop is CASSSTGFGGQDTQYF. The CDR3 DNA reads TGTGCCAGCAGTTCGACAGGGTTTGGAGGGCAAGATACGCAGTATTTT.

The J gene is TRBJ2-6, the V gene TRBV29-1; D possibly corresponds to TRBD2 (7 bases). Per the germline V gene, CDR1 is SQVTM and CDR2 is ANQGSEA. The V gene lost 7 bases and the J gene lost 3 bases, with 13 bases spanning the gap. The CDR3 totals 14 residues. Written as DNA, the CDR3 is TGCAGCGCCCGGGGGGCGGGTGGGGCCAACGTCCTGACTTTC. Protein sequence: CSARGAGGANVLTF.

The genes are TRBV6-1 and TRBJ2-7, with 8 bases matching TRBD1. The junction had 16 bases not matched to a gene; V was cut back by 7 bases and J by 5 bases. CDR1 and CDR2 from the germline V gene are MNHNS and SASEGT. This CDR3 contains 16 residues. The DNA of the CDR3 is TGTGCCAGCATTGAGGTCTGGGCAGGGGGCAGCGACGAGCAGTACTTC. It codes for CASIEVWAGGSDEQYF.

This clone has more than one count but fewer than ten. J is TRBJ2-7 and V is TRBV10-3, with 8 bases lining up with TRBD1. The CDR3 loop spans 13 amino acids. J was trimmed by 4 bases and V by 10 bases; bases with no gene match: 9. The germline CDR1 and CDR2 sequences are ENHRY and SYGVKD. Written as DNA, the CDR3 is TGTGCCACCATGACAGGGGATCGGTACGAGCAGTACTTC. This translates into CATMTGDRYEQYF.

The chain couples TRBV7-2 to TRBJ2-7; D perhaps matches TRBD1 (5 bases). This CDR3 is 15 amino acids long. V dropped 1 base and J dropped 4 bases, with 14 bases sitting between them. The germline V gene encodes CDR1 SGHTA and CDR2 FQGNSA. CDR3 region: CASSLGGQGGYEQYF. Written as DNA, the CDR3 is TGTGCCAGCAGCTTAGGGGGCCAGGGTGGGTACGAGCAGTACTTC.

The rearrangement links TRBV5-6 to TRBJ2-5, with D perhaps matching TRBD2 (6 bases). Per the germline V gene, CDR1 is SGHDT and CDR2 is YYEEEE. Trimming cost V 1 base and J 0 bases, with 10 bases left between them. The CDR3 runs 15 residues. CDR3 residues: CASSLISGNQETQYF. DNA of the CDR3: TGTGCCAGCAGCTTGATTAGCGGAAACCAAGAGACCCAGTACTTC.

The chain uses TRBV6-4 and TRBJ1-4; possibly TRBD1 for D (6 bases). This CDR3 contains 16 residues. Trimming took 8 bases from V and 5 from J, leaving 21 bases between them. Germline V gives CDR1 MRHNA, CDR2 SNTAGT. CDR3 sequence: CASGAVKWTVNEKLFF. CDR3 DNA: TGTGCCAGCGGCGCGGTGAAATGGACAGTGAATGAAAAACTGTTTTTT.